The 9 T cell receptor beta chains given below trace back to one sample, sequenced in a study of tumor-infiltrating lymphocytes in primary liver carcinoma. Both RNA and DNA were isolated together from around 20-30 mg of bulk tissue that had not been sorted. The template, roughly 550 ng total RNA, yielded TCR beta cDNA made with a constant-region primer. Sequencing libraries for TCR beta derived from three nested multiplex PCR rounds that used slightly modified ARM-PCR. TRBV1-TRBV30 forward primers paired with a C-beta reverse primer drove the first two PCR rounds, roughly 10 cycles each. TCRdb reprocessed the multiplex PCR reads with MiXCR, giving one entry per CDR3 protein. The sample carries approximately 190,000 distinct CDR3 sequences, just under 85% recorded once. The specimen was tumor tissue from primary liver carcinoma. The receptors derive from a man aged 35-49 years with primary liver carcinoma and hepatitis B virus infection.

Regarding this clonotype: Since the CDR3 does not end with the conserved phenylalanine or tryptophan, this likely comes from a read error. The CDR3 DNA reads TGTGCCATCTCCCTCACGGAGAACTACGAACAGTACATC. Its protein is CAISLTENYEQYI. The gene calls are TRBV10-3 and TRBJ2-7; D is unresolved. The CDR3 loop spans 13 amino acids. Germline loops: CDR1 ENHRY, CDR2 SYGVKD.

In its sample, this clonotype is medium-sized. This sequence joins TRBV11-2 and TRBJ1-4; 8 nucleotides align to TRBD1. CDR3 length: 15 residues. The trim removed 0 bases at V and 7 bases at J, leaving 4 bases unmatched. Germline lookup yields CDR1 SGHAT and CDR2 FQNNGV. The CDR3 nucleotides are TGTGCCAGCAGCTTAGACCCGACAGGGGTTGAAAAACTGTTTTTT. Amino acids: CASSLDPTGVEKLFF.

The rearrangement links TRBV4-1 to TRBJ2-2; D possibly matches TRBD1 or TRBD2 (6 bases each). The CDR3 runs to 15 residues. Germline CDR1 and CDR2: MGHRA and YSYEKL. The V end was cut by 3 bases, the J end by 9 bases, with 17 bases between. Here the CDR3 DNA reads TGCGCCAGCAGCCAGGACCCGGGGGCTCCCTGGGAGCTGTTTTTT. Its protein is CASSQDPGAPWELFF.

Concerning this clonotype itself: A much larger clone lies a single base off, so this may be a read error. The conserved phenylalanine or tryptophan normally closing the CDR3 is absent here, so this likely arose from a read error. The CDR3 sequence is CASRLGTTPFSEQFL. For the CDR3, the DNA is TGTGCCAGCAGGCTAGGGACTACGCCTTTCAGTGAGCAGTTCCTC. The chain combines TRBV6-1 with TRBJ2-1, with TRBD2 identical over 7 bases. Germline loops: CDR1 MNHNS, CDR2 SASEGT. V shed 6 bases and J 9 bases; nucleotides not matched to a gene: 14. The CDR3 runs 15 residues.

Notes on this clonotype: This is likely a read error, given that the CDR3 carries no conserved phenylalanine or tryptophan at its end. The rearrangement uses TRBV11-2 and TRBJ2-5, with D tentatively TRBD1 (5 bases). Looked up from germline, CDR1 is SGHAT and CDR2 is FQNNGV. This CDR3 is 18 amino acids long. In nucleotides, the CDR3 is TGTGTCAGCAGCCCAAGCTCAATCCAGGGTATTGGGCGGGAGACCCAGTACTTA. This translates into CVSSPSSIQGIGRETQYL.

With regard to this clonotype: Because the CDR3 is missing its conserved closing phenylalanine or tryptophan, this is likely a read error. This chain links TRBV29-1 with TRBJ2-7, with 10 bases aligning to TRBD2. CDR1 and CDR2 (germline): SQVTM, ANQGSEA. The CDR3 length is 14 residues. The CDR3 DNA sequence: TGCAGGGTCTCGACTAGCGGGTTCTCCTACGAGCAGTACTGC. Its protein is CRVSTSGFSYEQYC.

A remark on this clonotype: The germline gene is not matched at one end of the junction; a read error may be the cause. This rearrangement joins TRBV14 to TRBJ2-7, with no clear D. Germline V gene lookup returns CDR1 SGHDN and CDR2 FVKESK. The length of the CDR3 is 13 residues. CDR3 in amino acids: CGSSRKGTYEQYF. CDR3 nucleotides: TGTGGCAGCAGCCGGAAAGGAACCTACGAGCAGTACTTC.

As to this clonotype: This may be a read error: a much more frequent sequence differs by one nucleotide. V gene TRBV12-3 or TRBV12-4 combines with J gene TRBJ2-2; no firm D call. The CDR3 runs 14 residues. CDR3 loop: CASSFGTDTGQLFF. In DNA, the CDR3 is TGTGCCAGCAGTTTTGGAACCGACACCGGGCAGCTGTTTTTT.

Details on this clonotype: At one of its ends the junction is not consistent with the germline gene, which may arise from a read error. The CDR3 protein is CASRPGANAGELFF. In DNA, the CDR3 is TGTGCCAGCAGGCCGGGGGCGAACGCCGGGGAGCTGTTTTTT. This chain links TRBV5-4 with TRBJ2-2; the D gene could be TRBD1 or TRBD2 (6 bases each). The CDR3 is 14 amino acids. CDR1 is SGHNT and CDR2 is YYREEE in the germline V gene (reference sequence).